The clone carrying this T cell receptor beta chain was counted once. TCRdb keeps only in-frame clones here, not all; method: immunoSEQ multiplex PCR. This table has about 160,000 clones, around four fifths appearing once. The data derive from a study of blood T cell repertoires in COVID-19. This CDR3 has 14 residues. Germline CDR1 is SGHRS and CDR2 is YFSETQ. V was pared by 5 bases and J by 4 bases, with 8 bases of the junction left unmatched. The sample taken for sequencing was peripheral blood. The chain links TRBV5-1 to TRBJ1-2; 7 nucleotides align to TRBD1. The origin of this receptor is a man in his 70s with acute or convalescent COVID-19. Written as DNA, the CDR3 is TGCGCCAGCAGAATCGGACAGGAGAGCTATGGCTACACCTTC. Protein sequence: CASRIGQESYGYTF.